These 30 T cell receptor beta chains were all obtained from the same sample, sequenced in a study of blood T cell repertoires in COVID-19. Profiling relied on immunoSEQ multiplex PCR, and the TCRdb table lists in-frame clones only, not all of them. Of 350,000 or so clones detected, around nine tenths appear once; the ten largest clones hold under 1.2%. The source material was PBMCs or T cells enriched from blood (not recorded which). These receptor sequences come from a woman aged 25 to 39 who had been exposed to COVID-19.

This chain connects TRBV21-1 to TRBJ2-3; the DNA was not compared with TRBD2, the D call given in the table. TRBV21-1 is described as a pseudogene. This CDR3 has 16 residues. The CDR3 spells CASSKVPSGSTDTQYF. The CDR3 DNA sequence: TGTGCCAGCAGCAAAGTCCCTAGCGGGAGCACAGATACGCAGTATTTT.

This clone has more than one count but fewer than ten. CDR3 in amino acids: CAWSISTGLGYEQYF. For the CDR3, the DNA is TGTGCCTGGAGCATCTCGACAGGGTTAGGCTACGAGCAGTACTTC. This sequence joins TRBV30 and TRBJ2-7; 7 positions match TRBD1. After removal of 3 bases from V and 3 bases from J, the junction contained 11 bases not matched to a gene. This CDR3 region has 15 residues. CDR1 is GTSNPN and CDR2 is SVGIG in the germline V gene (reference sequence).

On this clone: Other DNA sequences of this sample code for an identical CDR3. The chain has TRBV18 and TRBJ2-1, with 12 bases identical to TRBD2. The germline V gene encodes CDR1 KGHSH and CDR2 LQKENI. There are 15 residues in the CDR3. With 1 base clipped from V and 5 bases from J, the junction kept 0 bases outside the gene matches. Written as DNA, the CDR3 is TGTGCCAGCTCACCACGACTAGCGGGGGACAATGAGCAGTTCTTC. The encoded protein is CASSPRLAGDNEQFF.

The chain joins TRBV6-5 to TRBJ2-7; 8 bases map to TRBD1. The CDR3 loop spans 13 amino acids. V lost 4 bases and J lost 6; bases outside the gene matches: 5. The germline V gene encodes CDR1 MNHEY and CDR2 SVGAGI. The CDR3 DNA reads as TGTGCCAGCAGTTCACAGGGGGTTGGCGAGCAGTACTTC. This codes for CASSSQGVGEQYF.

The chain is built from TRBV25-1 and TRBJ1-2, with TRBD1 matching 7 bases. The ends lost 1 base at V and 2 bases at J; junction bases unmatched: 1. Germline assignment: CDR1 MGHDK and CDR2 SYGVNS. The CDR3 spans 14 residues. CDR3 coding DNA: TGTGCCAGCAGTGAATGGGACAGCAACTATGGCTACACCTTC. This codes for CASSEWDSNYGYTF.

V and J are TRBV6-6 and TRBJ1-6; tentatively, D is TRBD1 (6 bases). The CDR3 sequence is 16 residues long. CDR1 MNHNY and CDR2 SVGAGI come from the germline V gene (reference sequence). V was trimmed by 2 bases and J by 8 bases, leaving 16 bases between them. The CDR3 DNA reads TGTGCCAGCAGTTACGGGGCGGCAGGGGACGATTCACCCCTCCACTTT. Residues: CASSYGAAGDDSPLHF.

V gene TRBV7-9 combines with J gene TRBJ2-1, with 14 bases aligning to TRBD2. The CDR3 is made up of 17 amino acids. V shed 1 base and J 7 bases; nucleotides not matched to a gene: 6. Germline lookup yields CDR1 SEHNR and CDR2 FQNEAQ (reference sequence). The CDR3 sequence is CASSLGQTSGRVNEQFF. Here the CDR3 DNA reads TGTGCCAGCAGCTTAGGTCAGACTAGCGGGAGGGTGAATGAGCAGTTCTTC. Filled out from reference TRBV7-9 and TRBJ2-1, the complete variable domain reads DTGVSQNPRHKITKRGQNVTFRCDPISEHNRLYWYRQTLGQGPEFLTYFQNEAQLEKSRLLSDRFSAERPKGSFSTLEIQRTEQGDSAMYLCASSLGQTSGRVNEQFFGPGTRLTVL.

In this sample, this clone turned up once. The CDR3: CAISDFEGVNTEAFF. Written as DNA, the CDR3 is TGTGCCATCAGTGATTTTGAGGGGGTGAACACTGAAGCTTTCTTT. The rearrangement uses TRBV10-3 and TRBJ1-1, with TRBD1 as a possible D gene (6 bases). Germline loops: CDR1 ENHRY, CDR2 SYGVKD. V was cut by 3 bases and J by 0 bases, with 11 bases left in between. The CDR3 is 15 residues long.

The chain combines TRBV6-5 with TRBJ2-7, with 9 bases identical to TRBD2. This CDR3 spans 14 amino acids. The V gene's germline CDR1 is MNHEY and CDR2 SVGAGI. V trimming: 6 bases; J trimming: 2 bases; junction bases outside the gene matches: 5. The CDR3: CASSTGLAPYEQYF. CDR3 DNA sequence: TGTGCCAGCAGCACGGGACTAGCCCCCTACGAGCAGTACTTC.

The chain combines TRBV15 with TRBJ1-1, with D unclear. The CDR3 length is 15 residues. V was pared by 0 bases and J by 0 bases, with 8 bases between. Looked up from germline, CDR1 is LNHNV and CDR2 is YYDKDF (reference sequence). The chain's CDR3 is CATSRDLGMNTEAFF. CDR3 DNA sequence: TGTGCCACCAGCAGAGATCTCGGGATGAACACTGAAGCTTTCTTT.

The rearrangement joins TRBV23-1 to TRBJ2-1; 14 bases are shared with TRBD2. TRBV23-1 counts as an open reading frame of uncertain function. There are 15 residues in the CDR3. The V and J ends lost 6 bases and 7 bases, in that order; junction bases with no gene match: 5. The CDR3 coding sequence is TGCGCCAGCAGGATGACTAGCGGGAGGGGGAATGAGCAGTTCTTC. As protein: CASRMTSGRGNEQFF.

The chain is built from TRBV3-1 (or the pseudogene TRBV3-2) and TRBJ2-3; D gene uncertain. Germline V CDR1 and CDR2: LGHDT, YNNKEL (reference sequence). Trimming took 4 bases from V and 0 from J, leaving 8 bases between them. The CDR3 is made up of 14 amino acids. The chain's CDR3 is CASSRTHSTDTQYF. CDR3 sequence (DNA): TGTGCCAGCAGCCGTACTCATAGCACAGATACGCAGTATTTT.

The chain joins TRBV25-1 to TRBJ1-4, with a tentative D call TRBD1 (5 bases). Germline V CDR1 and CDR2: MGHDK, SYGVNS. Trimming cost V 3 bases and J 3 bases, with 11 bases left between them. CDR3 length: 15 residues. CDR3 DNA sequence: TGTGCCAGCAGTGATCCACGGGGGTCTAATGAAAAACTGTTTTTT. Its protein is CASSDPRGSNEKLFF.

DNA for the CDR3: TGTGCCAGCAGCGCAAACGGGGGTTACCAAGAGACCCAGTACTTC. Protein product: CASSANGGYQETQYF. This sequence joins TRBV7-3 and TRBJ2-5; D is perhaps TRBD2 (6 bases). V lost 5 bases and J 0 bases, leaving 13 bases between the germline ends. The CDR3 sequence is 15 residues long. Per the germline V gene, CDR1 is SGHTA and CDR2 is FQGTGA.

This clone was counted only a few times. The chain's CDR3 is CASSPTGQGTYEQYF. The CDR3 region has the DNA TGTGCCAGCAGTCCAACCGGACAGGGTACCTACGAGCAGTACTTC. This rearrangement joins TRBV5-8 to TRBJ2-7, with TRBD1 matching over 8 bases. The germline V gene has CDR1 SGHTS and CDR2 YDEGEE. The CDR3 length is 15 residues. Unmatched junction bases numbered 9, after V lost 5 bases and J lost 2 bases.

The chain uses TRBV3-1 (or the pseudogene TRBV3-2) and TRBJ2-5, with 10 bases identical to TRBD1. V lost 0 bases, J lost 5 bases, and 3 bases stayed unmatched. Germline V gives CDR1 LGHDT, CDR2 YNNKEL (reference sequence). This CDR3 is built from 15 residues. The CDR3 protein is CASSQDLGQGETQYF. The CDR3 DNA sequence: TGTGCCAGCAGCCAAGATCTGGGACAGGGGGAGACCCAGTACTTC.

The V gene is TRBV5-1, the J gene TRBJ1-1; D unclear. Trimming stripped 0 bases from V and 1 base from J, with 7 bases between. Per the germline V gene, CDR1 is SGHRS and CDR2 is YFSETQ. The CDR3 is 14 residues long. The CDR3 bases are TGCGCCAGCAGCTTGGGGCCGCCGAACACTGAAGCTTTCTTT. This codes for CASSLGPPNTEAFF.

The V call is TRBV10-3, the J call TRBJ2-1; D unresolved. The V gene lost 6 bases and the J gene lost 6 bases, with 12 bases spanning the gap. The CDR3 runs to 13 residues. In germline, CDR1 is ENHRY, CDR2 SYGVKD. CDR3 region: CAIRARASNEQFF. CDR3 DNA: TGTGCCATCAGAGCTAGAGCGTCCAATGAGCAGTTCTTC.

The rearrangement joins TRBV7-2 to TRBJ2-7; 7 bases agree with TRBD1. J lost 6 bases, V lost 3 bases, and 11 bases had no gene match. Germline V CDR1 and CDR2: SGHTA, FQGNSA. The CDR3 length is 15 residues. The CDR3 sequence is CASSFSRQGRSEQYF. In DNA form, the CDR3 reads TGTGCCAGCAGCTTCTCGCGACAGGGTCGGAGCGAGCAGTACTTC.

J is TRBJ2-5 and V is TRBV2, with 7 bases that match TRBD1. J was trimmed by 5 bases and V by 1 base; bases with no gene match: 7. Germline V gives CDR1 SNHLY, CDR2 FYNNEI. This CDR3 has 15 residues. The CDR3 DNA follows: TGTGCCAGCAGTGAAGTGGGGACAGAAGATGAGACCCAGTACTTC. Its translation is CASSEVGTEDETQYF.

This chain links TRBV11-3 with TRBJ1-1, with 8 positions matching TRBD1. Germline CDR1 is SGHNT and CDR2 is YENEEA. CDR3 length equals 15 residues. The trim removed 4 bases at V and 3 bases at J, leaving 7 bases unmatched. The CDR3 nucleotides read TGTGCCAGCAGCTCCAGACAGGGGATGTACACTGAAGCTTTCTTT. It encodes CASSSRQGMYTEAFF. The full variable domain, its missing parts supplied by reference TRBV11-3 and TRBJ1-1, is EAGVVQSPRYKIIEKKQPVAFWCNPISGHNTLYWYLQNLGQGPELLIRYENEEAVDDSQLPKDRFSAERLKGVDSTLKIQPAELGDSAVYLCASSSRQGMYTEAFFGQGTRLTVV.

The chain uses TRBV19 and TRBJ1-2; D gene unclear. The CDR3 runs to 16 residues. V shed 3 bases and J shed 5 bases, with 19 bases lying between them. The V gene's germline CDR1 is LNHDA and CDR2 SQIVND (reference sequence). The CDR3 is CASSISIGEAGYGYTF. CDR3 nucleotide sequence: TGTGCCAGTAGTATCTCGATAGGTGAGGCTGGGTATGGCTACACCTTC.

J is TRBJ1-1 and V is TRBV19; D gene ambiguous. Trimming left V 10 bases short and J 0 bases short, with 9 bases between. Germline lookup yields CDR1 LNHDA and CDR2 SQIVND (reference sequence). The length of the CDR3 is 12 residues. The CDR3, as DNA: TGTGCCACTTCTACAGTGAACACTGAAGCTTTCTTT. Amino acids: CATSTVNTEAFF.

V is TRBV7-9 and J is TRBJ2-2, with D possibly TRBD1 on 5 matching bases. Germline V CDR1 and CDR2: SEHNR, FQNEAQ (reference sequence). Between the trimmed V and J ends, which lost 5 bases and 7 bases, there was a span of 17 bases. This CDR3 comprises 15 residues. The CDR3 sequence is CASSLTADLGGELFF. In DNA form, the CDR3 reads TGTGCCAGCAGCCTGACAGCCGACCTGGGCGGGGAGCTGTTTTTT.

The V and J genes are TRBV7-8 and TRBJ2-1; tentatively, D is TRBD2 (5 bases). This CDR3 comprises 14 residues. Trimming pared 1 base from V and 8 bases from J, leaving 12 bases between. From germline, CDR1 is SGHVS and CDR2 FQNEAQ. CDR3 loop: CASSLVALAYEQFF. CDR3 bases: TGTGCCAGCAGCTTAGTAGCGCTAGCCTATGAGCAGTTCTTC.

This rearrangement joins TRBV7-8 to TRBJ2-2, with TRBD2 matching over 7 bases. The CDR3 totals 16 residues. The germline V gene has CDR1 SGHVS and CDR2 FQNEAQ. V trimming: 1 base; J trimming: 1 base; junction bases outside the gene matches: 3. CDR3 loop: CASSLVGGGNTGELFF. The CDR3 coding sequence is TGTGCCAGCAGCTTAGTTGGCGGGGGGAACACCGGGGAGCTGTTTTTT. The full variable domain, with the rest looked up from reference TRBV7-8 and TRBJ2-2, is GAGVSQSPRYKVAKRGQDVALRCDPISGHVSLFWYQQALGQGPEFLTYFQNEAQLDKSGLPSDRFFAERPEGSVSTLKIQRTQQEDSAVYLCASSLVGGGNTGELFFGEGSRLTVL.

For the CDR3, the DNA is TGTGCCAGCAGCCTGATCCGGGAAAATAATTCACCCCTCCACTTT. Protein: CASSLIRENNSPLHF. The rearrangement joins TRBV7-9 to TRBJ1-6; D is undetermined. Germline CDR1 is SEHNR and CDR2 is FQNEAQ (reference sequence). Trimming stripped 5 bases from V and 5 bases from J, with 13 bases between. This CDR3 is 15 amino acids long.

This rearrangement joins TRBV5-1 to TRBJ2-7; perhaps TRBD1 as D (5 bases). Trimming took 0 bases from V and 2 from J, leaving 9 bases between them. The CDR3 sequence is 14 residues long. Germline V gene lookup returns CDR1 SGHRS and CDR2 YFSETQ. In DNA form, the CDR3 reads TGCGCCAGCAGCTTGGTGACAGAGGCCTACGAGCAGTACTTC. Translation gives CASSLVTEAYEQYF.

The J gene is TRBJ2-3, the V gene TRBV12-5; 8 bases map to TRBD2. V was pared by 8 bases and J by 11 bases, with 18 bases of the junction left unmatched. The CDR3 totals 15 residues. From germline, CDR1 is LGHNT and CDR2 FRNRAP. In DNA, the CDR3 is TGTGCTAGTTCGAAGGGGGACTCCGGGAGGGAGGGGCAGTATTTT. It translates to CASSKGDSGREGQYF.

The V gene is TRBV5-4, the J gene TRBJ2-1; 8 bases match TRBD2. Trimming removed 5 bases from V and 8 bases from J; junction bases left unmatched: 15. CDR1 is SGHNT and CDR2 is YYREEE in the germline V gene (reference sequence). The CDR3 consists of 16 residues. This CDR3 is CASSYGGAGDWHEQFF. Here the CDR3 DNA reads TGTGCCAGCAGTTACGGCGGAGCGGGAGACTGGCATGAGCAGTTCTTC.